This T cell receptor (beta chain) was identified in a study of cytomegalovirus exposure and HLA in healthy donors. There are 15 residues in the CDR3. J was trimmed by 2 bases and V by 0 bases; bases with no gene match: 4. Germline V gives CDR1 SGHDT, CDR2 YYEEEE. The PCR was carried out with 60 Vbeta primers and 13 Jbeta primers. Sequencing was performed with immunoSEQ multiplex PCR; in TCRdb, only in-frame clones are kept and a portion is missing. The table includes fewer than 200,000 clones, about 68% detected once. Note on this clone: The antigen is not known.

Study outcomes and limitations: A missense variant in DCLRE1C was later tied to TCR beta V- and J-gene trimming.

Sequencing used PBMCs. The origin of this receptor is a female donor in good health and CMV-seronegative. The rearrangement joins TRBV5-6 to TRBJ2-7; 8 bases line up with TRBD1. The CDR3 coding sequence is TGTGCCAGCAGCTTGGGGACAGGGATAGCCTACGAGCAGTACTTC. This codes for CASSLGTGIAYEQYF.